The clone carrying this T cell receptor beta chain showed up many times. RNA transcripts were the template for amplifying TCR beta CDR3 regions. HTBI primers were the set used in a first-round RT-PCR of the TCR CDR3. TCRdb reprocessed the multiplex PCR reads via MiXCR and lists one record per CDR3 protein. This table has more than 500,000 distinct CDR3 sequences, approximately 16% appearing once. This sample was included in a study of T cells in Graves' hyperthyroidism and ophthalmopathy. Germline assignment: CDR1 SGHTA and CDR2 FQGNSA. The CDR3 has 15 residues. Trimming removed 5 bases from V and 3 bases from J, with 17 bases in between. The diagnostic basis comprised clinical symptoms, serum thyroxine and TRAb, thyroid ultrasound and orbital computed tomography.

Input material: blood. The rearrangement uses TRBV7-2 and TRBJ2-7, with D maybe TRBD1 (5 bases). The TCR originated in a woman aged 25 to 39 with Graves' ophthalmopathy. The CDR3 spells CASSPARQLSYEQYF. Written as DNA, the CDR3 is TGTGCCAGCAGCCCGGCCCGACAGTTAAGCTACGAGCAGTACTTC.